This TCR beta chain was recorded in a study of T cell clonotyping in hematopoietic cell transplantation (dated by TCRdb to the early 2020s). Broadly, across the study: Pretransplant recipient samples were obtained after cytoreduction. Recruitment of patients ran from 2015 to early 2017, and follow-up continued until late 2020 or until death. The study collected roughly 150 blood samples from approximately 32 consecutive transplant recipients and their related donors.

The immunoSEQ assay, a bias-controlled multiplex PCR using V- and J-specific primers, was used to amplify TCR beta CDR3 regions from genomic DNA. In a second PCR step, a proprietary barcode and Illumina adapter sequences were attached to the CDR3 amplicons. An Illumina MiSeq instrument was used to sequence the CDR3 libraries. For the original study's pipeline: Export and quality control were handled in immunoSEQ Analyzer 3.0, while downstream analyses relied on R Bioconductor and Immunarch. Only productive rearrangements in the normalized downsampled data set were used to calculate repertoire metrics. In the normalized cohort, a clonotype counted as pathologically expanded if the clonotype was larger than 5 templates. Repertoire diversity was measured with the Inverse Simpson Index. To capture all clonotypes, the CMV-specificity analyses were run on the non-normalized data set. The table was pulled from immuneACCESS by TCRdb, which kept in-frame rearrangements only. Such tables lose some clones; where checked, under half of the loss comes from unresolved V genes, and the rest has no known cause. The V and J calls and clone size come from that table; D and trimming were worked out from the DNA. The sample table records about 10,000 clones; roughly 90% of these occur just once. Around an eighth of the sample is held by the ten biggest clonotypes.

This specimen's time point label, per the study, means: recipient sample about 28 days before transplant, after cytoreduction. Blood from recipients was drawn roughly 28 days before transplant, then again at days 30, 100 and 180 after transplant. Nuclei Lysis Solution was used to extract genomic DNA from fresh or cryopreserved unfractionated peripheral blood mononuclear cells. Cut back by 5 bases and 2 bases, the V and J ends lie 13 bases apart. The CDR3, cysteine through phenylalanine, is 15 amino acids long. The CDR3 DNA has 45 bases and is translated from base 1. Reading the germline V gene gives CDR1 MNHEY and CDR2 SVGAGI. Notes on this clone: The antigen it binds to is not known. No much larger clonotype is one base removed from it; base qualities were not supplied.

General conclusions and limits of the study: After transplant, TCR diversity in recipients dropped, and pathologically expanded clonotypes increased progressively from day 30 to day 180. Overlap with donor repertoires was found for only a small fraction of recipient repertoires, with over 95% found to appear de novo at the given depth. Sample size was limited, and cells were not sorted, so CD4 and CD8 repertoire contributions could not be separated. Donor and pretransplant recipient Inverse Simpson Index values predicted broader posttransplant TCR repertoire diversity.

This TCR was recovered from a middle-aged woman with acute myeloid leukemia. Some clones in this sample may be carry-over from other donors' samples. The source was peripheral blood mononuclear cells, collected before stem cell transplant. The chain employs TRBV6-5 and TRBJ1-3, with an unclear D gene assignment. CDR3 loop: CASSPGIGTGNTIYF. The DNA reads TGTGCCAGCAGTCCCGGGATTGGCACTGGAAACACCATATATTTT.